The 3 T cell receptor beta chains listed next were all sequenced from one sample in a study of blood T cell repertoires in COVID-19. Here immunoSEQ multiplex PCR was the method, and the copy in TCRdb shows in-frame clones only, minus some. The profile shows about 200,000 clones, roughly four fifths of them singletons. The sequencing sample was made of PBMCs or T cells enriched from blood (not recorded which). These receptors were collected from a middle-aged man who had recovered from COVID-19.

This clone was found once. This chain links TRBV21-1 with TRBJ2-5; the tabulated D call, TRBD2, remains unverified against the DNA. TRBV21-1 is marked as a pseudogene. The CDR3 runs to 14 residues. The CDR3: CASSNLAVVETQYF. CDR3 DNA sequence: TGTGCCAGCAGCAACCTAGCGGTGGTAGAGACCCAGTACTTC.

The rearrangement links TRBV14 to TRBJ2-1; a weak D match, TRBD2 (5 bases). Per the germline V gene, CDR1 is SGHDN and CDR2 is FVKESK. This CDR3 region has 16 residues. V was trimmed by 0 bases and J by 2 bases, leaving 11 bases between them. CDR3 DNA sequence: TGTGCCAGCAGCCAAGATCAAGGGCGGGCCTACAATGAGCAGTTCTTC. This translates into CASSQDQGRAYNEQFF.

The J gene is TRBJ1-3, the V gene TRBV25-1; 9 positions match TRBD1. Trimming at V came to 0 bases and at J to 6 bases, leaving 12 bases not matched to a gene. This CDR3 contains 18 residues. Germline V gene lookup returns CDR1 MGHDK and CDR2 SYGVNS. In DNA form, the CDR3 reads TGTGCCAGCAGTGAATATGGACAGGGGAGTTTCGGGTCAAACACCATATATTTT. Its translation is CASSEYGQGSFGSNTIYF. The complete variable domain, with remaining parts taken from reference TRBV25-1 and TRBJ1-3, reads EADIYQTPRYLVIGTGKKITLECSQTMGHDKMYWYQQDPGMELHLIHYSYGVNSTEKGDLSSESTVSRIRTEHFPLTLESARPSHTSQYLCASSEYGQGSFGSNTIYFGEGSWLTVV.